This TCR beta chain was recovered during a study of blood T cell repertoires in COVID-19. Overall study context: The samples span acute and convalescent COVID-19 from the United States, Italy and Spain.

After removal of 1 base from V and 9 bases from J, the junction contained 9 bases not matched to a gene. The germline CDR1 and CDR2 sequences are SGHTA and FQGNSA. The CDR3 covers 15 residues. Sequencing was performed with immunoSEQ multiplex PCR; in TCRdb, only in-frame clones are kept and a portion is missing. The table includes around 100,000 clones, approximately 84% detected once. This clone has just one count. Sequenced sample: peripheral blood. This sequence originates from a human donor in a cohort sampled during active COVID-19. V gene TRBV7-2 combines with J gene TRBJ1-5; 7 positions agree with TRBD1. CDR3 region: CASSLEGQHFRPQHF. In DNA form, the CDR3 reads TGTGCCAGCAGCTTAGAGGGACAGCATTTTAGGCCCCAGCATTTT.